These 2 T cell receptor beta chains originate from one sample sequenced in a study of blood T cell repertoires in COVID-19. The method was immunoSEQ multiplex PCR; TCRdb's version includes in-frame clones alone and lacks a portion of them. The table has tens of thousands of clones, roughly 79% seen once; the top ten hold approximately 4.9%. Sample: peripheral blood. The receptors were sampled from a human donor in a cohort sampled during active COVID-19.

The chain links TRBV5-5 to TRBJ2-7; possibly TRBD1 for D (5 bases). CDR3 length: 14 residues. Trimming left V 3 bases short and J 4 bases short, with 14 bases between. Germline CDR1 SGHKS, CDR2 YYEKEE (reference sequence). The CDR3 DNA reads TGTGCCAGCAGCTCCTATTTAGGGGCTTACGAGCAGTACTTC. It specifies CASSSYLGAYEQYF.

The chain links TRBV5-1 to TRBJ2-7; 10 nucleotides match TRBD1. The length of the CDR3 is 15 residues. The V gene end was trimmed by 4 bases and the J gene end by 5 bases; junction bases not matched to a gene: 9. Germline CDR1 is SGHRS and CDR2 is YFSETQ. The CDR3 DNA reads TGCGCCAGCAGCATATCCGGGACAGGGGACCACGAGCAGTACTTC. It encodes CASSISGTGDHEQYF.